These 22 T cell receptor beta chains came from one sample sequenced in a study of Ad26.COV2.S vaccination and SARS-CoV-2 variants. TCRdb's table, derived via immunoSEQ multiplex PCR, lists solely in-frame clones and lacks some. This sample has about 440,000 clones, with 87% found just once. The treatment was: some 20 received Ad26.COV2.S at low or high dose, single or two shots; 5 received placebo; per-sample allocation not given. Specimen acquisition occurred on day 63 following the initial vaccine or placebo injection. Material: peripheral blood, obtained in a trial of Ad26.COV2.S vaccine versus placebo. All receptors derive from a person between 18 and 59 years old who received the Ad26.COV2.S COVID-19 vaccine or a placebo.

The chain combines TRBV25-1 with TRBJ1-6; 7 bases are shared with TRBD1. The V gene's germline CDR1 is MGHDK and CDR2 SYGVNS. The trim removed 4 bases at V and 6 bases at J, leaving 6 bases unmatched. This CDR3 comprises 15 residues. The CDR3 here is CASSGQGVGNSPLHF. CDR3 DNA: TGTGCCAGCAGTGGACAGGGAGTCGGTAATTCACCCCTCCACTTT.

The chain carries TRBV30 and TRBJ1-1; D might be TRBD1 (6 bases). V was cut by 2 bases and J by 4 bases, with 8 bases left in between. This CDR3 comprises 12 residues. Germline V gene lookup returns CDR1 GTSNPN and CDR2 SVGIG (reference sequence). DNA for the CDR3: TGTGCCTGGAGTCTCAGGGGCACTGAAGCTTTCTTT. Its protein is CAWSLRGTEAFF.

The chain couples TRBV30 to TRBJ1-2, with D maybe TRBD1 (5 bases). Per germline, CDR1 GTSNPN and CDR2 SVGIG (reference sequence). This CDR3 contains 14 residues. V lost 2 bases and J lost 1, with 11 bases in between. The CDR3 spells CAWSRTGGNYGYTF. Here the CDR3 DNA reads TGTGCCTGGAGTCGAACAGGAGGTAACTATGGCTACACCTTC.

The V gene is TRBV5-8, the J gene TRBJ2-3; no clear D gene. V lost 7 bases and J lost 1, with 1 base in between. The CDR3 spans 10 residues. CDR1 is SGHTS, CDR2 YDEGEE, per germline. CDR3: CASRTDTQYF. Written as DNA, the CDR3 is TGTGCCAGCCGCACAGATACGCAGTATTTT. The complete variable domain, with remaining parts taken from reference TRBV5-8 and TRBJ2-3, reads EAGVTQSPTHLIKTRGQQATLRCSPISGHTSVYWYQQALGLGLQFLLWYDEGEERNRGNFPPRFSGRQFPNYSSELNVNALELEDSALYLCASRTDTQYFGPGTRLTVL.

The J gene is TRBJ2-3, the V gene TRBV24-1; possibly TRBD1 or TRBD2 for D (5 bases each). V was cut by 5 bases and J by 1 base, with 18 bases left in between. The germline gives CDR1 KGHDR, CDR2 SFDVKD. The CDR3 covers 17 residues. CDR3 DNA sequence: TGTGCCACCAGTGCCACGTCCAGGGAGAAGGGCACAGATACGCAGTATTTT. Residues: CATSATSREKGTDTQYF.

The rearrangement uses TRBV4-3 and TRBJ1-2; perhaps TRBD1 as D (5 bases). The CDR3 is 14 amino acids. The V and J ends lost 0 bases and 8 bases respectively, with 13 bases between them. CDR1 is LGHNA, CDR2 YSLEER, per germline. CDR3 region: CASSQDPDNGGYTF. CDR3 bases: TGCGCCAGCAGCCAAGACCCGGACAACGGGGGCTACACCTTC.

CDR3 residues: CASSLALLREGYEQYF. The CDR3 DNA reads TGTGCCAGCAGCTTAGCCCTTTTGCGGGAGGGCTACGAGCAGTACTTC. The chain has TRBV7-2 and TRBJ2-7; 9 nucleotides line up with TRBD2. After removal of 0 bases from V and 3 bases from J, the junction contained 6 bases not matched to a gene. Germline CDR1 and CDR2: SGHTA and FQGNSA. This CDR3 has 16 residues.

The chain links TRBV29-1 to TRBJ2-5, with 7 bases lining up with TRBD2. Germline V CDR1 and CDR2: SQVTM, ANQGSEA. This CDR3 region has 15 residues. Germline trimming cut 1 base from V and 1 base from J; bases unmatched to any gene: 6. The CDR3 spells CSVEGSRGGQETQYF. CDR3 nucleotide sequence: TGCAGCGTTGAAGGGAGCCGCGGGGGCCAAGAGACCCAGTACTTC.

The chain uses TRBV11-2 and TRBJ1-6; TRBD1 aligns across 9 bases. Per the germline V gene, CDR1 is SGHAT and CDR2 is FQNNGV. This CDR3 is 15 amino acids long. The V segment lost 3 bases and the J segment 7 bases; nucleotides outside the gene matches: 4. DNA of the CDR3: TGTGCCAGCAGCTTCACCGGGACAGGGAATTCACCCCTCCACTTT. This gives the protein CASSFTGTGNSPLHF.

This clone is a singleton in its sample. The chain joins TRBV28 to TRBJ1-2; 7 bases fit TRBD1. With V trimmed by 6 bases and J by 10 bases, 20 bases remained unmatched. The germline CDR1 and CDR2 sequences are MDHEN and SYDVKM. This CDR3 comprises 16 residues. The CDR3 sequence is CASSLGSGIGGGFYTF. The CDR3 DNA follows: TGTGCCAGCAGCCTCGGGTCTGGTATAGGGGGCGGGTTCTACACCTTC.

This chain connects TRBV30 to TRBJ2-7; 8 bases agree with TRBD1. V lost 3 bases, J lost 7 bases, and 8 bases stayed unmatched. Looked up from germline, CDR1 is GTSNPN and CDR2 is SVGIG (reference sequence). CDR3 size: 13 residues. CDR3 nucleotides: TGTGCCTGGAGGCGCCAGGGGGCGCATGAGCAGTACTTC. Translating it yields CAWRRQGAHEQYF.

The chain is built from TRBV5-6 and TRBJ1-5; maybe TRBD1 (6 bases). Germline V CDR1 and CDR2: SGHDT, YYEEEE. There are 15 residues in the CDR3. The ends were cut back, 1 base at V and 6 bases at J, with 14 bases in the middle. As DNA, the CDR3 is TGTGCCAGCAGCTTGTACGCAGGGGTAGGTCAGCCCCAGCATTTT. Protein sequence: CASSLYAGVGQPQHF.

Notes on this clone: The germline gene is not matched at one end of the junction; a read error may be the cause. The chain couples TRBV18 to TRBJ2-5; TRBD1 aligns across 8 bases. Germline CDR1 is KGHSH and CDR2 is LQKENI. The CDR3 loop spans 13 amino acids. The CDR3 protein is CASSPIGQGSKHF. Written as DNA, the CDR3 is TGTGCCAGCTCACCCATAGGACAGGGCTCCAAGCACTTC.

This clone has just one count. This chain uses TRBV7-6 with TRBJ1-3; D unclear. From germline, CDR1 is SGHVS and CDR2 FNYEAQ. The CDR3 sequence is 13 residues long. With 5 bases removed from V and 4 bases from J, the gap between germline ends came to 9 bases. CDR3: CASSERSGNTIYF. CDR3 sequence (DNA): TGTGCCAGCAGCGAACGATCAGGAAACACCATATATTTT. The complete variable domain, with remaining parts taken from reference TRBV7-6 and TRBJ1-3, reads GAGVSQSPRYKVTKRGQDVALRCDPISGHVSLYWYRQALGQGPEFLTYFNYEAQQDKSGLPNDRFSAERPEGSISTLTIQRTEQRDSAMYRCASSERSGNTIYFGEGSWLTVV.

This clone was recorded a few times. This chain joins TRBV7-9 and TRBJ1-1, with no clear D. Germline assignment: CDR1 SEHNR and CDR2 FQNEAQ (reference sequence). This CDR3 has 15 amino acids. Trimming took off 5 bases at V and 1 base at J, with 14 bases between the two ends. CDR3 protein: CASSPPGGQNTEAFF. The CDR3 region has the DNA TGTGCCAGCAGCCCCCCAGGCGGGCAGAACACTGAAGCTTTCTTT.

This clone came up a few times. The chain links TRBV6-1 to TRBJ2-1; TRBD2 matches at 10 bases. V shed 2 bases and J 2 bases; nucleotides not matched to a gene: 0. The CDR3 totals 15 residues. Germline lookup yields CDR1 MNHNS and CDR2 SASEGT. The CDR3 is CASSETSGTYNEQFF. CDR3 sequence (DNA): TGTGCCAGCAGTGAAACTAGCGGGACCTACAATGAGCAGTTCTTC.

This chain links TRBV29-1 with TRBJ1-1, with TRBD1 matching over 7 bases. V dropped 0 bases and J dropped 8; count of bases not matched to a gene: 6. The CDR3 has 13 residues. Germline lookup yields CDR1 SQVTM and CDR2 ANQGSEA. The CDR3 sequence: CSVEDRQGKEAFF. DNA of the CDR3: TGCAGCGTTGAAGATCGACAGGGCAAGGAAGCTTTCTTT.

V usage is TRBV28 and J usage is TRBJ1-1; weak D call: TRBD1 (6 bases). Germline CDR1 is MDHEN and CDR2 is SYDVKM. Trimming took off 3 bases at V and 4 bases at J, with 15 bases between the two ends. The CDR3 extends over 15 amino acids. The CDR3 region has the DNA TGTGCCAGCAGTTTTTTCAGGGGCCGCGCCACTGAAGCTTTCTTT. It specifies CASSFFRGRATEAFF.

This rearrangement joins TRBV24-1 to TRBJ2-1; D is unclear. Germline V gene lookup returns CDR1 KGHDR and CDR2 SFDVKD. CDR3 size: 12 residues. V was cut by 4 bases and J by 12 bases, with 12 bases left in between. CDR3 sequence: CATSEPLGGQFF. The CDR3 bases are TGTGCCACCAGTGAACCCTTGGGTGGGCAGTTCTTC.

The chain links TRBV5-1 to TRBJ1-2; D not certain. Trimming pared 1 base from V and 0 bases from J, leaving 7 bases between. The CDR3 runs to 14 residues. Germline CDR1 is SGHRS and CDR2 is YFSETQ. CDR3: CASSLYQPNYGYTF. DNA of the CDR3: TGCGCCAGCAGCTTGTATCAGCCTAACTATGGCTACACCTTC.

The rearrangement uses TRBV6-1 and TRBJ1-4, with D uncertain. Deletions cut 1 base from V and 4 bases from J, with 4 bases between. The CDR3 is 13 amino acids. Germline CDR1 MNHNS, CDR2 SASEGT. The CDR3 region is CASSEEVNEKLFF. The CDR3, as DNA: TGTGCCAGCAGTGAAGAGGTTAATGAAAAACTGTTTTTT.

J is TRBJ2-3 and V is TRBV28, with D uncertain. The CDR3 is 15 amino acids. Germline values: CDR1 MDHEN, CDR2 SYDVKM. V shed 4 bases and J shed 0 bases, with 11 bases lying between them. The DNA of the CDR3 is TGTGCCAGCAGTTGGTCAGCGAGAAGCACAGATACGCAGTATTTT. Amino acid sequence: CASSWSARSTDTQYF.